Listed here are 17 T cell receptor beta chains from one sample, sequenced in a study of blood T cell repertoires in COVID-19. Sequencing was performed with immunoSEQ multiplex PCR; in TCRdb, only in-frame clones are kept and a portion is missing. The data hold around 250,000 clones, with approximately 87% observed a single time. The sequencing input was peripheral blood. All receptors derive from a man aged 60 to 69 with acute or convalescent COVID-19.

This sequence joins TRBV9 and TRBJ1-2; TRBD1 aligns across 8 bases. The CDR3 contains 21 residues. V lost 4 bases to trimming and J lost 7 bases; unmatched junction nucleotides: 30. Germline values: CDR1 SGDLS, CDR2 YYNGEE. The DNA of the CDR3 is TGTGCCAGCAGCAAAAGCCGGACAGGGCCCTTGGTGGAAACTAAGGGAACTGGCTACACCTTC. This translates into CASSKSRTGPLVETKGTGYTF.

As regards this clone: Additional DNA sequences in this sample encode the identical CDR3. The chain recombines TRBV11-3 with TRBJ2-7; TRBD2 aligns across 8 bases. The CDR3 totals 13 residues. The J segment lost 1 base and the V segment lost 5 bases, leaving 1 base of the junction unmatched. In germline, CDR1 is SGHNT, CDR2 YENEEA. The CDR3: CASSPGGSYEQYF. In nucleotides, the CDR3 is TGTGCCAGCAGCCCGGGGGGGTCCTACGAGCAGTACTTC.

This rearrangement joins TRBV28 to TRBJ2-2, with 12 bases lining up with TRBD2. The V and J ends lost 5 bases and 6 bases, in that order; junction bases with no gene match: 4. CDR1 and CDR2 from the germline V gene are MDHEN and SYDVKM. The CDR3 is made up of 15 amino acids. This CDR3 reads CASSPTSGSPGELFF. The CDR3 DNA reads TGTGCCAGCAGTCCGACTAGCGGGAGCCCCGGGGAGCTGTTTTTT. Combining the CDR3 with reference TRBV28 and TRBJ2-2 gives the whole variable domain DVKVTQSSRYLVKRTGEKVFLECVQDMDHENMFWYRQDPGLGLRLIYFSYDVKMKEKGDIPEGYSVSREKKERFSLILESASTNQTSMYLCASSPTSGSPGELFFGEGSRLTVL.

The chain carries TRBV14 and TRBJ1-6; TRBD1 aligns across 8 bases. Trimming removed 4 bases from V and 7 bases from J; junction bases left unmatched: 6. From germline, CDR1 is SGHDN and CDR2 FVKESK. The CDR3 has 15 amino acids. CDR3 amino acids: CASSRQTGVNSPLHF. In nucleotides, the CDR3 is TGTGCCAGCAGCCGACAGACAGGGGTGAATTCACCCCTCCACTTT.

The chain uses TRBV4-1 and TRBJ2-7; 10 positions agree with TRBD2. V was clipped by 2 bases and J by 4 bases; unmatched bases: 5. Germline V gene lookup returns CDR1 MGHRA and CDR2 YSYEKL. There are 15 residues in the CDR3. CDR3 loop: CASSQRLAGVYEQYF. The CDR3 nucleotides read TGCGCCAGCAGCCAACGTCTAGCGGGAGTTTACGAGCAGTACTTC.

This clone was seen a single time. The CDR3 spells CASSRPGTGDYGYTF. The CDR3 nucleotides read TGTGCCAGCAGTCGACCCGGGACAGGCGACTATGGCTACACCTTC. The V and J genes are TRBV6-2 or TRBV6-3 and TRBJ1-2; 8 bases map to TRBD1. V lost 5 bases to trimming and J lost 3 bases; unmatched junction nucleotides: 8. The V gene's germline CDR1 is MNHEY and CDR2 SVGEGT. This CDR3 is 15 amino acids long.

The J gene is TRBJ2-5, the V gene TRBV7-2; the match to TRBD2 covers 12 bases. This CDR3 region has 15 residues. Trimming at V came to 2 bases and at J to 5 bases, leaving 3 bases not matched to a gene. CDR1 is SGHTA, CDR2 FQGNSA, per germline. CDR3 in DNA: TGTGCCAGCAGCTTATCTAGCGGGAGGGCGGAGACCCAGTACTTC. Translated: CASSLSSGRAETQYF.

This chain uses TRBV7-3 with TRBJ2-1, with D possibly matching TRBD2 (5 bases). Trimming took 6 bases from V and 5 from J, leaving 8 bases between them. The CDR3 contains 12 residues. Germline V gene sequence: CDR1 SGHTA, CDR2 FQGTGA. CDR3 bases: TGTGCCAGCAGGGGAGCTGACAATGAGCAGTTCTTC. Amino acid sequence: CASRGADNEQFF. Together with reference TRBV7-3 and TRBJ2-1, the CDR3 gives the full variable domain: GAGVSQTPSNKVTEKGKYVELRCDPISGHTALYWYRQSLGQGPEFLIYFQGTGAADDSGLPNDRFFAVRPEGSVSTLKIQRTERGDSAVYLCASRGADNEQFFGPGTRLTVL.

The V and J genes are TRBV11-1 and TRBJ1-1; 7 bases are shared with TRBD1. Germline CDR1 is SGHAT and CDR2 is FQDESV (reference sequence). V was clipped by 3 bases and J by 7 bases; unmatched bases: 2. CDR3 length: 12 residues. The CDR3 DNA follows: TGTGCCAGCAGCTTCGACAGGGATGAAGCTTTCTTT. Translated, it gives CASSFDRDEAFF.

This rearrangement joins TRBV20-1 to TRBJ2-1; a possible D gene is TRBD2 (6 bases). CDR1 is DFQATT and CDR2 is SNEGSKA in the germline V gene (reference sequence). There are 11 residues in the CDR3. V was cut by 4 bases and J by 7 bases, with 8 bases left in between. The CDR3 loop reads CSAKAGNEQFF. The CDR3 DNA reads TGCAGTGCTAAAGCGGGTAATGAGCAGTTCTTC.

V gene TRBV23-1 combines with J gene TRBJ2-6; 8 bases map to TRBD1. TRBV23-1 is designated an ORF whose function remains uncertain. Trimming cost V 3 bases and J 4 bases; bases outside gene matches: 5. The CDR3 has 16 residues. CDR3 sequence (DNA): TGCGCCAGCAGTCAGAGGACAGGGCCCGGGGCCAACGTCCTGACTTTC. This encodes CASSQRTGPGANVLTF.

This rearrangement joins TRBV6-5 to TRBJ2-1; 11 bases map to TRBD2. CDR3 length: 13 residues. Germline assignment: CDR1 MNHEY and CDR2 SVGAGI. The V segment lost 6 bases and the J segment 10 bases; nucleotides outside the gene matches: 5. The CDR3 loop is CASRASGRREQFF. DNA of the CDR3: TGTGCCAGCAGGGCTAGCGGGAGGAGGGAGCAGTTCTTC.

The V and J genes are TRBV6-2 or TRBV6-3 and TRBJ2-7; 10 bases fit TRBD1. V shed 2 bases and J 5 bases; nucleotides not matched to a gene: 9. Germline-derived CDR1 and CDR2 are MNHEY and SVGEGT. The CDR3 loop spans 16 amino acids. The CDR3 sequence is CASSYGLGTGANEQYF. The CDR3 bases are TGTGCCAGCAGTTACGGTCTCGGGACAGGGGCTAACGAGCAGTACTTC.

J is TRBJ1-1 and V is TRBV9; TRBD1 matches at 9 bases. V gave up 4 bases and J gave up 2 bases; unmatched junction bases: 6. Germline lookup yields CDR1 SGDLS and CDR2 YYNGEE. The CDR3 covers 15 residues. CDR3 region: CASSIRGQGNTEAFF. The CDR3 DNA is TGTGCCAGCAGCATACGGGGACAGGGAAACACTGAAGCTTTCTTT.

This rearrangement joins TRBV19 to TRBJ2-2, with 11 positions matching TRBD1. The CDR3 runs 14 residues. After removal of 5 bases from V and 6 bases from J, the junction contained 2 bases not matched to a gene. Germline values: CDR1 LNHDA, CDR2 SQIVND (reference sequence). CDR3 in amino acids: CASSQGQGAGELFF. In DNA form, the CDR3 reads TGTGCCAGTAGTCAGGGACAGGGGGCCGGGGAGCTGTTTTTT. Complete variable domain (other parts from reference TRBV19 and TRBJ2-2): DGGITQSPKYLFRKEGQNVTLSCEQNLNHDAMYWYRQDPGQGLRLIYYSQIVNDFQKGDIAEGYSVSREKKESFPLTVTSAQKNPTAFYLCASSQGQGAGELFFGEGSRLTVL.

The V and J genes are TRBV10-2 and TRBJ2-3, with TRBD2 identical over 15 bases. Germline V lookup: CDR1 WSHSY, CDR2 SAAADI. V lost 8 bases, J lost 6 bases, and 6 bases stayed unmatched. This CDR3 has 15 residues. The CDR3 sequence is CASGLAGGERDTQYF. The CDR3 DNA reads as TGCGCCAGCGGACTAGCGGGAGGGGAGCGGGATACGCAGTATTTT.

V is TRBV19 and J is TRBJ2-1; D possibly corresponds to TRBD2 (5 bases). From germline, CDR1 is LNHDA and CDR2 SQIVND (reference sequence). V shed 5 bases and J shed 7 bases, with 9 bases lying between them. This CDR3 is built from 12 residues. Here the CDR3 reads CASSWRGNEQFF. The CDR3 DNA is TGTGCCAGTAGTTGGAGAGGGAATGAGCAGTTCTTC. The full variable domain, in which reference TRBV19 and TRBJ2-1 provide the parts outside the CDR3, is DGGITQSPKYLFRKEGQNVTLSCEQNLNHDAMYWYRQDPGQGLRLIYYSQIVNDFQKGDIAEGYSVSREKKESFPLTVTSAQKNPTAFYLCASSWRGNEQFFGPGTRLTVL.